This T cell receptor (beta chain) was observed in a study of T cells after yellow fever vaccination. Study-level findings and limits: Researchers report a weaker secondary response that nonetheless peaked faster, day 5 versus 15.

TCRdb re-derived calls from the 5' RACE reads in MiXCR, one entry per CDR3 protein. The sample has about 300,000 distinct CDR3 sequences, 6.8% seen once. Germline-derived CDR1 and CDR2 are KGHSH and LQKENI. Trimming shortened V by 1 base and J by 1 base, and 6 bases separated the two germline ends. The CDR3 runs 14 residues. A remark on this clonotype: Its antigen is not known.

This chain uses TRBV18 with TRBJ2-3; the D gene is possibly TRBD1 (5 bases). This clonotype originated in a young man who received the YFV17D yellow fever vaccine. The sample was PBMCs, taken roughly seven weeks after the first yellow fever vaccination. CDR3 amino acids: CASSPQTGTDTQYF. The CDR3 DNA follows: TGTGCCAGCTCACCACAGACAGGCACAGATACGCAGTATTTT. Complete variable domain (other parts from reference TRBV18 and TRBJ2-3): NAGVMQNPRHLVRRRGQEARLRCSPMKGHSHVYWYRQLPEEGLKFMVYLQKENIIDESGMPKERFSAEFPKEGPSILRIQQVVRGDSAAYFCASSPQTGTDTQYFGPGTRLTVL.